Presented here are 10 T cell receptor beta chains from one specimen sequenced in a study of cytomegalovirus exposure and HLA in healthy donors. The PCR was carried out with 60 Vbeta primers and 13 Jbeta primers. Some clones are missing from TCRdb's copy, which holds only in-frame ones; the method was immunoSEQ multiplex PCR. Of some 140,000 clones listed, 80% are singletons. Sequencing was performed on PBMCs. The receptors shown here come from a young man in good health and CMV-seropositive.

V is TRBV5-1 and J is TRBJ2-7; 7 nucleotides line up with TRBD1. The CDR3 covers 14 residues. Germline-derived CDR1 and CDR2 are SGHRS and YFSETQ. The V gene end was trimmed by 6 bases and the J gene end by 3 bases; junction bases not matched to a gene: 9. The CDR3: CASTFRTGLYEQYF. CDR3 sequence (DNA): TGCGCCAGCACCTTTCGGACAGGCCTCTACGAGCAGTACTTC.

The J gene is TRBJ2-2, the V gene TRBV9; D may be TRBD2 (6 bases). There are 14 residues in the CDR3. Looked up from germline, CDR1 is SGDLS and CDR2 is YYNGEE. The germline V and J ends were trimmed by 4 bases and 7 bases, with 14 bases remaining between them. CDR3 coding DNA: TGTGCCAGCAGCCGGGGACTCCAACTCGGGGAGCTGTTTTTT. Translated, it gives CASSRGLQLGELFF.

This chain links TRBV5-6 with TRBJ2-1; TRBD1 matches 7 bases. The CDR3 totals 15 residues. V lost 2 bases, J lost 6 bases, and 8 bases stayed unmatched. CDR1 SGHDT and CDR2 YYEEEE come from the germline V gene. The CDR3 DNA follows: TGTGCCAGCAGCTTTGGGTGGTCAGGGGGCAATGAGCAGTTCTTC. It specifies CASSFGWSGGNEQFF.

The sample holds a few counts of this clone. The chain employs TRBV2 and TRBJ1-6; 8 bases agree with TRBD1. Germline-derived CDR1 and CDR2 are SNHLY and FYNNEI. This CDR3 is 15 amino acids long. Trimming took 4 bases from V and 5 from J; bases not matched to a gene: 4. CDR3 sequence: CASSGTGGNNSPLHF. CDR3 coding DNA: TGTGCCAGCAGTGGAACAGGGGGTAATAATTCACCCCTCCACTTT.

The chain employs TRBV7-6 and TRBJ1-2, with a tentative D call TRBD1 (6 bases). This CDR3 comprises 15 residues. Germline CDR1 SGHVS, CDR2 FNYEAQ. Trimming shortened V by 1 base and J by 2 bases, and 11 bases separated the two germline ends. CDR3 loop: CASSLEPQGNYGYTF. The CDR3, as DNA: TGTGCCAGCAGCTTAGAACCACAGGGCAACTATGGCTACACCTTC.

This clone was detected only a few times. The rearrangement uses TRBV10-3 and TRBJ2-7; 7 bases fit TRBD2. The germline V gene encodes CDR1 ENHRY and CDR2 SYGVKD. This CDR3 is built from 15 residues. The V and J ends lost 8 bases and 0 bases, in that order; junction bases with no gene match: 10. This CDR3 is CAIASREGGSYEQYF. The CDR3 region has the DNA TGTGCCATCGCATCAAGGGAGGGCGGCTCCTACGAGCAGTACTTC.

The chain carries TRBV19 and TRBJ1-2; D not resolved. Trimming took off 2 bases at V and 4 bases at J, with 11 bases between the two ends. The CDR3 has 14 residues. Germline V CDR1 and CDR2: LNHDA, SQIVND (reference sequence). This CDR3 is CASSIMDLGYGYTF. CDR3 nucleotides: TGTGCCAGTAGTATAATGGATCTAGGCTATGGCTACACCTTC.

Here the CDR3 reads CASSLGLGGSGNTIYF. CDR3 DNA: TGCGCCAGCAGCTTGGGCCTGGGGGGATCTGGAAACACCATATATTTT. The gene calls are TRBV5-1 and TRBJ1-3; possibly TRBD1 for D (5 bases). The length of the CDR3 is 16 residues. V lost 0 bases and J lost 1, with 11 bases in between. CDR1 and CDR2 (germline): SGHRS, YFSETQ.

This clone occurred once. This chain links TRBV19 with TRBJ2-7; 9 bases are shared with TRBD1. The CDR3 spans 14 residues. Germline loops: CDR1 LNHDA, CDR2 SQIVND (reference sequence). V gave up 5 bases and J gave up 6 bases; unmatched junction bases: 8. The CDR3 spells CASSSQGATIEQYF. In DNA form, the CDR3 reads TGTGCCAGTAGTTCACAGGGGGCGACAATCGAGCAGTACTTC.

The chain uses TRBV7-8 and TRBJ2-7; unclear D gene. The V end lost 3 bases, the J end lost 3 bases, and 6 bases lay between the germline ends. Germline CDR1 reads SGHVS; CDR2 reads FQNEAQ. CDR3 length equals 12 residues. In DNA, the CDR3 is TGTGCCAGCAGCTTTTCCCTCTACGAGCAGTACTTC. It encodes CASSFSLYEQYF.